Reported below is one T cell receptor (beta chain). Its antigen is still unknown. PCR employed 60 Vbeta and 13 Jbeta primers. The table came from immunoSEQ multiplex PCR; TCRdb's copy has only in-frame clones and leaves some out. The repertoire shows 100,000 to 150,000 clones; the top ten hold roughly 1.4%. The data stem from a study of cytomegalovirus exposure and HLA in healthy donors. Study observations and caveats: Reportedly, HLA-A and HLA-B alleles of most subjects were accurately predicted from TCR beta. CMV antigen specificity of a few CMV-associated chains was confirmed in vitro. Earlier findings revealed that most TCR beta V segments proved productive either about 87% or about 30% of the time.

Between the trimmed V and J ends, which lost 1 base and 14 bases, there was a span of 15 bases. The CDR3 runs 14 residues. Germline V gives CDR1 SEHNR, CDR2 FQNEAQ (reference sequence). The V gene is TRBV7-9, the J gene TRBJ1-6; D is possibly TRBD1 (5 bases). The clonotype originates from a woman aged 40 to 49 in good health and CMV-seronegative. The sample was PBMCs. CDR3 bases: TGTGCCAGCAGCTTAGATCGGGGGGTCACAACCCTCCACTTT. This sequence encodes CASSLDRGVTTLHF.